This TCR beta chain was retrieved from a study of CD8 T cells in Susac syndrome. Study as a whole: Patients with Susac syndrome were, at the time of blood collection, therapy-naive, maintained on corticosteroids, or maintained on intravenous immunoglobulin alone.

V lost 4 bases, J lost 4 bases, and 14 bases lay in between. Germline CDR1 reads SQVTM; CDR2 reads ANQGSEA. The CDR3 is 14 residues long. Study-wide results and caveats: Clonal expansion was missing from Susac syndrome CD4+ T cell repertoires.

A quantity of about 0.5 to 1 ug RNA underwent reverse transcription using random hexamers. Across 54 Vbeta and 13 Jbeta, immunoSEQ multiplex PCR amplified TCR beta CDR3. TCRdb reprocessed the immunoSEQ multiplex PCR reads via MiXCR and lists one record per CDR3 protein. The repertoire consists of roughly 140,000 distinct CDR3 sequences, with approximately 96% occurring once and the leading ten covering around 0.15%. Note on this clonotype: The target antigen is unknown.

The chain couples TRBV29-1 to TRBJ2-1, with D possibly TRBD2 on 6 matching bases. The source material was CD4+ T cells from PBMCs. The clonotype was recovered from a human donor with Susac syndrome. DNA for the CDR3: TGCAGCGTTGGGAGGGTAGAGGCTTACAATGAGCAGTTCTTC. Residues: CSVGRVEAYNEQFF.